These T cell receptor beta chains were read from a single sample in a study of CD8+CD57+ T cells in acquired aplastic anemia. TCRdb called the reads again in MiXCR, with one record for every CDR3 protein. The top ten clones hold approximately 32% of a sample with roughly 200,000 distinct CDR3 sequences, over 60% of them seen once. The sequenced sample consisted of sorted CD4+, CD8+, or CD8+CD57+ T cells (not recorded which) from PBMCs. These receptors came from a human donor in good health. The conserved cysteine and the conserved F or W are not part of the CDR3 here. D genes are given only for firm matches.

D: TRBD2; V: TRBV12-3/TRBV12-4; CDR3: ASGLAPGTSGRAANEQF
D: .; V: TRBV7-9; CDR3: ASSSANSYGYT
D: .; V: TRBV3-1; CDR3: ASSQVGQSYEQY
D: .; V: TRBV7-6; CDR3: ASSSDSDQPQH
D: TRBD2; V: TRBV2; CDR3: ASGELAGVLSEQY
D: TRBD1; V: TRBV29-1; CDR3: SVGTGYGTDTQY
D: TRBD1; V: TRBV7-3; CDR3: ASSRQGWETQY
D: .; V: TRBV30; CDR3: ACRVLNTGELF
D: .; V: TRBV9; CDR3: ASSPRQVTEAF
D: TRBD1; V: TRBV2; CDR3: ASSRTGGNTIY